This T cell receptor (beta chain) is from a study of shared clonotypes between healthy human individuals. In the study overall: Three plates each covered CD4 naive and memory; CD8 naive two, CD8 memory one.

Study-level results: Donors were few, which limited the genetic and exposure-history diversity represented.

The germline V and J ends were trimmed by 5 bases and 7 bases, with 23 bases remaining between them. This CDR3 comprises 17 residues. Germline V gene sequence: CDR1 MDHEN, CDR2 SYDVKM. On this clone: What it binds is not known.

Replicate PCRs from sorted subsets contained about 200 ng DNA, which is around 29,000 T cell genomes. In the source study's methods: Filtering differed, since immunoSEQ gave only junction sequences and no quality scores. Generated by immunoSEQ multiplex PCR, the TCRdb table keeps only in-frame clones and is missing some. V and J calls and clone size come straight from that table; D and trimming were deduced from the DNA. The table lists some 350,000 clones, approximately 79% of them singletons, with over 9% in the top ten. What was sequenced was memory CD4+ T cells sorted from blood. Subset defined: CD45RA-negative fraction. The receptor was isolated from a man younger than 40 in good health. V gene TRBV28 combines with J gene TRBJ1-4; no clear D gene. CDR3 sequence reads: CASSPHLGNWKGEKLFF. The CDR3 DNA follows: TGTGCCAGCAGTCCCCATCTGGGGAACTGGAAGGGTGAAAAACTGTTTTTT.